This T cell receptor beta chain came from a study of shared clonotypes between healthy human individuals. At the level of the study: Researchers drew samples from two women and a few men aged 18 to 49.

Study results and limitations: Only blood was sampled; tissue repertoires likely differ. Sequencing depth was expected to affect clonotype sharing among donors.

This table comes from immunoSEQ multiplex PCR, and its TCRdb copy is limited to in-frame clones, with some not included. The top ten clones hold 8% to 13% of a sample with around 350,000 clones, roughly 70% of them seen once. With respect to this clone: Antigen specificity is unknown.

Partitioning of CD4+ cells yielded a CD45RA+ naive subset and a CD45RA-negative memory subset. The source of this sequence is a young man in good health. The sequencing sample was made of memory CD4+ T cells sorted from blood. As for subset: CD45RA-negative fraction.

CDR3 nucleotide sequence: TGTGCCAGCAGCTCATATGGGGGGACCTCTACGCGGGAGTACTTC. Translating gives CASSSYGGTSTREYF. The V and J genes are TRBV5-5 and TRBJ2-7, with D tentatively TRBD2 (6 bases). Germline V gives CDR1 SGHKS, CDR2 YYEKEE (reference sequence). V shed 3 bases and J shed 11 bases, with 24 bases lying between them. This CDR3 comprises 15 residues. The full variable domain, in which reference TRBV5-5 and TRBJ2-7 provide the parts outside the CDR3, is DAGVTQSPTHLIKTRGQQVTLRCSPISGHKSVSWYQQVLGQGPQFIFQYYEKEERGRGNFPDRFSARQFPNYSSELNVNALLLGDSALYLCASSSYGGTSTREYFGPGTRLTVT.